The T cell receptor (beta chain) described here comes from a study of T cells in Graves' hyperthyroidism and ophthalmopathy. Trimming shortened V by 6 bases and J by 4 bases, and 10 bases separated the two germline ends. Germline lookup yields CDR1 LGHDT and CDR2 YNNKEL (reference sequence). The CDR3 extends over 13 amino acids. This clonotype has a count of ten or more. What it binds is not known. RNA transcripts gave rise to amplified TCR beta CDR3 regions. First-round RT-PCR of the TCR CDR3 relied on the HTBI primer set. TCRdb called the multiplex PCR reads again in MiXCR, with one record for every CDR3 protein. The sample shows 300,000 to 450,000 distinct CDR3 sequences, roughly 25% of them seen only once. Findings of the study overall: Within blood appeared most thyroid clonotypes that had expanded above 0.001.

In patients aged 18 to 65, hyperthyroidism was newly diagnosed, with duration under 2 months. 9.5 to 10 ml fresh peripheral blood yielded the PBMCs. The chain has TRBV3-1 and TRBJ1-5; D is ambiguous. The sequenced material came from blood. The receptor was isolated from a man between 50 and 59 years old with Graves' hyperthyroidism. The CDR3 nucleotides are TGTGCCAGCAGTGACGGTACTAATCAGCCCCAGCATTTT. Its translation is CASSDGTNQPQHF.